This T cell receptor beta chain is drawn from a study of blood T cell repertoires in COVID-19 (TCRdb year 2020). The study in broad terms: Samples from collaborators originated in the United States, Italy and Spain and spanned both the acute and convalescent phases of COVID-19. Subjects who had been exposed to COVID-19, were actively infected with it, or had recovered from it provided the deeply sampled blood TCRbeta repertoires that made up the dataset. The prospective study material was composed of cDNA or gDNA derived from T cells, B-cell-depleted T cells, or PBMCs. Samples were obtained from the ongoing ImmuneRACE study (first 160 participants) and from some 1,300 subjects provided by 6 global collaborators. HLA class I and class II types, where available, came from metadata supplied by the sample provider rather than from assay-based typing. The repertoires were released in a freely available public database meant as a resource for research on the immune response to SARS-CoV-2. Sample metadata almost always included a de-identified subject ID, COVID-19 status, age in years and sex.

This clone was found once. There is no known antigen for this receptor. It has no much larger one-base neighbor in the sample; base qualities were not kept. Each collaborating institution followed its own protocols to collect whole blood in K2EDTA tubes. Collaborator samples were shipped for TCRbeta analysis as frozen whole blood, isolated PBMCs, or DNA extracted from either sample type. V sheds 0 bases and J sheds 9 bases, leaving 9 bases between their ends. For CDR1 and CDR2, the germline V gene lists MNHEY and SVGAGI. The CDR3, from cysteine to phenylalanine, totals 13 residues. Only CDR3 DNA remains: 39 bases, in frame from the first base. Broad study findings and their caveats: Clinical and demographic metadata were provided uncurated, with the amount varying by source and participant.

The immunoSEQ Assay, a bias-controlled multiplex PCR, was used to amplify TCRbeta CDR3 regions from genomic DNA. In the original analysis: The number of nucleated cells in each sample was estimated from the amplification of reference gene primers within the assay. To quantify the absolute abundance of each unique TCRbeta CDR3 rearrangement, sequence reads were collapsed and filtered. For each sample, productive Simpson clonality was calculated by taking the square root of Simpson's diversity index across productive rearrangements. TCRdb took over this immuneACCESS table, retaining in-frame rearrangements with V and J assigned. Such tables are incomplete; in checked studies, under half of the missing clones stem from an unresolved V gene, and the remainder is unexplained. V and J calls and clone size are those listed in that table; D and trimming were worked out from the DNA. The sample table records fewer than 300,000 clones; approximately 86% of these occur just once. About 3% of the sample rests with the top ten.

The chain links TRBV6-5 with TRBJ2-1, with TRBD1 perhaps the D gene, on 6 matching bases. The specimen sequenced was peripheral blood. The sequence was collected from a woman in her late teens or twenties with acute or convalescent COVID-19. The CDR3 protein: CASSYSGRGEQFF. The sequenced DNA: TGTGCCAGCAGTTACTCGGGCAGGGGTGAGCAGTTCTTC.